This T cell receptor (beta chain) was observed in a study of monozygotic twins with inflammatory bowel disease. Template switching added UMIs carrying a 6-nucleotide sample barcode. TCRdb re-called the 5' RACE reads, yielding one record per CDR3 amino acid sequence without DNA. This specimen shows roughly 200,000 distinct CDR3 sequences; the ten leading clones hold roughly 8%. Points on this clonotype: The antigen remains undetermined.

Study findings and constraints: Twins with IBD were found to have lower TCRbeta diversity (inverse Simpson) than healthy co-twins.

Material for sequencing was blood. The sequence was collected from a human donor with ulcerative colitis or Crohn's disease, or a healthy co-twin of an affected twin (not recorded which).

CDR3 amino acids: CASSFPRGEKLFF. This chain joins TRBV5-5 and TRBJ1-4. The germline CDR1 and CDR2 sequences are SGHKS and YYEKEE (reference sequence). The CDR3 totals 13 residues.